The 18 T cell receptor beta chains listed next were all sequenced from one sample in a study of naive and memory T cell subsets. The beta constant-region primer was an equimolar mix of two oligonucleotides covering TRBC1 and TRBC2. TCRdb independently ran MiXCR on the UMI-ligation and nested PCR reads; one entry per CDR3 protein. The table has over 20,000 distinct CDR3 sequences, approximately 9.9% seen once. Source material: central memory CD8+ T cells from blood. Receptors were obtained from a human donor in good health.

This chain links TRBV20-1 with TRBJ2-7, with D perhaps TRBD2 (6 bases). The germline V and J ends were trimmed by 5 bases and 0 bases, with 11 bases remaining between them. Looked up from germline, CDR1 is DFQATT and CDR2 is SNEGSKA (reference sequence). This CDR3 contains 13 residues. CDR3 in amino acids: CSAGTGYSYEQYF. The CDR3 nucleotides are TGCAGTGCTGGGACTGGATACTCCTACGAGCAGTACTTC.

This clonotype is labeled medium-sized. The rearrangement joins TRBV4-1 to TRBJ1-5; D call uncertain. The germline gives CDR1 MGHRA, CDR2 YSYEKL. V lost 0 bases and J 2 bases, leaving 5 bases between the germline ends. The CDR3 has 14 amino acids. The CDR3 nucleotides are TGCGCCAGCAGCCAAGAACGAGGCAATCAGCCCCAGCATTTT. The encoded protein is CASSQERGNQPQHF.

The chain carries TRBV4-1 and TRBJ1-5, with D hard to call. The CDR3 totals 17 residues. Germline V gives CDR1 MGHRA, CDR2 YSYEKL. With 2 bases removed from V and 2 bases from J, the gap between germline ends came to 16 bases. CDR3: CASSQKGEPTGNQPQHF. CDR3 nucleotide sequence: TGCGCCAGCAGCCAAAAAGGAGAGCCAACAGGCAATCAGCCCCAGCATTTT.

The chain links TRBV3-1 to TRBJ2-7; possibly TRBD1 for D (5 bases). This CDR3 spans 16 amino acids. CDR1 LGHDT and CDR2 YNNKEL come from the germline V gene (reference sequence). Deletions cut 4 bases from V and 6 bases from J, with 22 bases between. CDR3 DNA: TGTGCCAGCAGCCTTATCAAAGGGGTAATTCCGGGCGAGCAGTACTTC. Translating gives CASSLIKGVIPGEQYF.

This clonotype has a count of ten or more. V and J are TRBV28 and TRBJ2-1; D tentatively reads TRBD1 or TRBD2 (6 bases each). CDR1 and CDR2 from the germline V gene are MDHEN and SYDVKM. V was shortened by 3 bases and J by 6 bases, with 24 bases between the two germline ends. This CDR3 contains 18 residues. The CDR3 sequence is CASSFLVGGELAGNEQFF. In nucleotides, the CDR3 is TGTGCCAGCAGTTTCTTGGTCGGGGGCGAACTAGCAGGCAATGAGCAGTTCTTC. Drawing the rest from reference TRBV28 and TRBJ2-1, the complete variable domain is DVKVTQSSRYLVKRTGEKVFLECVQDMDHENMFWYRQDPGLGLRLIYFSYDVKMKEKGDIPEGYSVSREKKERFSLILESASTNQTSMYLCASSFLVGGELAGNEQFFGPGTRLTVL.

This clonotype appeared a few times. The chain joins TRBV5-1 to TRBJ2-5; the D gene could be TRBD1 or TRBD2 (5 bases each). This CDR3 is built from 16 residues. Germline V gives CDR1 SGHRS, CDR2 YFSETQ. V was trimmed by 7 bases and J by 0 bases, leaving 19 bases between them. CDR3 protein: CASSWGRQKYQETQYF. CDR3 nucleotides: TGCGCCAGCTCCTGGGGACGACAGAAGTACCAAGAGACCCAGTACTTC.

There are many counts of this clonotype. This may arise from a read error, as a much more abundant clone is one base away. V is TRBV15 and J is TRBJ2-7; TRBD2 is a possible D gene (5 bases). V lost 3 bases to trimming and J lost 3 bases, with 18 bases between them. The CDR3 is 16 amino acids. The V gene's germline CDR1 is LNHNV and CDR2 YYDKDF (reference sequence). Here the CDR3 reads CATSSGLGAANYEQYF. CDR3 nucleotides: TGTGCCACCAGCAGTGGGTTGGGAGCGGCTAACTACGAGCAGTACTTC.

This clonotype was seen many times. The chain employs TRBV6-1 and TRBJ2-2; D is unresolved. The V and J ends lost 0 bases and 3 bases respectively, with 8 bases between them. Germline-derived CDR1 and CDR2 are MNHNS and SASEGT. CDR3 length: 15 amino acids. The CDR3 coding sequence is TGTGCCAGCAGTGAAGCGGGTATCCACACCGGGGAGCTGTTTTTT. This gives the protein CASSEAGIHTGELFF.

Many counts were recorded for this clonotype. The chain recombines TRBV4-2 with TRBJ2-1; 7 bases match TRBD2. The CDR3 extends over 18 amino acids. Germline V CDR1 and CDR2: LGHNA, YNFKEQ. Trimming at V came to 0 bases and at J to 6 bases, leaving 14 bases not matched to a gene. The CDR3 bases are TGTGCCAGCAGCCAAGAAATCCCTTTCGGAGCGGGGCTCAATGAGCAGTTCTTC. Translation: CASSQEIPFGAGLNEQFF.

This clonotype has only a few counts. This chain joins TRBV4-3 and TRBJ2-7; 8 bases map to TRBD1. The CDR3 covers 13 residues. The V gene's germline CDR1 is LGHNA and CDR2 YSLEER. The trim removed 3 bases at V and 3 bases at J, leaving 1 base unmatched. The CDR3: CASSQGTGYEQYF. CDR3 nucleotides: TGCGCCAGCAGCCAGGGGACAGGCTACGAGCAGTACTTC.

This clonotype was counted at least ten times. The CDR3 bases are TGTGCCAGCAGTGAACGAGAGGAGAATTCACCCCTCCACTTT. Encoded protein: CASSEREENSPLHF. The chain is built from TRBV6-1 and TRBJ1-6; D is uncertain. Trimming pared 2 bases from V and 7 bases from J, leaving 9 bases between. CDR1 is MNHNS, CDR2 SASEGT, per germline. The CDR3 totals 14 residues.

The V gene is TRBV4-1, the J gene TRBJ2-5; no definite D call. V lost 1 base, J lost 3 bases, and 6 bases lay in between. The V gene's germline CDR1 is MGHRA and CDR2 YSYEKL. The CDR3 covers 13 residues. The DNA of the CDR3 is TGCGCCAGCAGCCAAGTGCAGGAAGAGACCCAGTACTTC. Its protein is CASSQVQEETQYF.

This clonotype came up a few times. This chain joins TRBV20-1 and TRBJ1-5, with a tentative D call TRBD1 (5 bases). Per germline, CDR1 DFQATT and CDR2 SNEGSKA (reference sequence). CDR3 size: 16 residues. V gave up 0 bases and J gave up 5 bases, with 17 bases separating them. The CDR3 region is CSARDYLRGRYQPQHF. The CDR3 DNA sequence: TGCAGTGCTAGAGATTATCTGAGGGGCAGATATCAGCCCCAGCATTTT.

CDR3 bases: TGTGCCAGCAGCGAACGGGCGGGCAATGAGCAGTTCTTC. The encoded protein is CASSERAGNEQFF. This chain connects TRBV7-9 to TRBJ2-1, with a possible D match to TRBD2 (5 bases). With 5 bases removed from V and 6 bases from J, the gap between germline ends came to 11 bases. The CDR3 runs to 13 residues. In germline, CDR1 is SEHNR, CDR2 FQNEAQ (reference sequence).

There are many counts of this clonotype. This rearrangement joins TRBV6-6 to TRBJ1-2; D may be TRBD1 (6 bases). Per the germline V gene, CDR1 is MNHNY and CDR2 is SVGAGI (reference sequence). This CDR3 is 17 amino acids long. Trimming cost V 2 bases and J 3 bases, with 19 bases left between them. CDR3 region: CASSYGGGPYLDYGYTF. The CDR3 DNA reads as TGTGCCAGCAGTTACGGAGGGGGACCGTATCTCGACTATGGCTACACCTTC.

The CDR3 bases are TGTGCCAGCAGCTTAAACAAAAGGGAGACCCAGTACTTC. Protein: CASSLNKRETQYF. This sequence joins TRBV7-2 and TRBJ2-5; no clear D gene. Germline V CDR1 and CDR2: SGHTA, FQGNSA. The germline V and J ends were trimmed by 2 bases and 5 bases, with 9 bases remaining between them. CDR3 size: 13 residues. Based on the CDR3 plus reference TRBV7-2 and TRBJ2-5, the full variable domain is GAGVSQSPSNKVTEKGKDVELRCDPISGHTALYWYRQSLGQGLEFLIYFQGNSAPDKSGLPSDRFSAERTGGSVSTLTIQRTQQEDSAVYLCASSLNKRETQYFGPGTRLLVL.

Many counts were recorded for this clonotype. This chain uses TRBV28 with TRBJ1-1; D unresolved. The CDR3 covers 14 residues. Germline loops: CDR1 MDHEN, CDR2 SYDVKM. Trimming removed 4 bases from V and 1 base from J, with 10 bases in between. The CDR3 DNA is TGTGCCAGCAGTTCAGCCCCTAGGAACACTGAAGCTTTCTTT. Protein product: CASSSAPRNTEAFF.

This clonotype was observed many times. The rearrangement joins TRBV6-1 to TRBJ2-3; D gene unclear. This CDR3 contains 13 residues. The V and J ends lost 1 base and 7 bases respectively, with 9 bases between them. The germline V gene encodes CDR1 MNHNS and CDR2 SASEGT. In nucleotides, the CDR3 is TGTGCCAGCAGTGAAGAGGTCGGAAATACGCAGTATTTT. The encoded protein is CASSEEVGNTQYF.